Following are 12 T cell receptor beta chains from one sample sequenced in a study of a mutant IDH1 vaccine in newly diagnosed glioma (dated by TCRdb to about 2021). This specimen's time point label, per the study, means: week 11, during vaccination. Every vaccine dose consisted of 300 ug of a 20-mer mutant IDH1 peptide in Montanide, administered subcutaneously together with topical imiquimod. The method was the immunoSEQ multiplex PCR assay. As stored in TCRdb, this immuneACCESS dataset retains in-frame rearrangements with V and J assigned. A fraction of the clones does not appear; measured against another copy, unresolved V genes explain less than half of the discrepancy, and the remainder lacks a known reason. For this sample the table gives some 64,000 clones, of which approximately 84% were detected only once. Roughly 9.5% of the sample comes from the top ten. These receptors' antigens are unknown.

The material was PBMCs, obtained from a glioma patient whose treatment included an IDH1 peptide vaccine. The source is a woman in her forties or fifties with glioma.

CDR3 amino acids: CASSQEHGTEAFF. The CDR3 DNA reads TGTGCCAGCAGCCAAGAACACGGGACTGAAGCTTTCTTT. The chain has TRBV4-2 and TRBJ1-1; D is unresolved. This CDR3 is 13 amino acids long. Trimming removed 0 bases at V and 5 bases at J, with 7 bases between. Germline-derived CDR1 and CDR2 are LGHNA and YNFKEQ.

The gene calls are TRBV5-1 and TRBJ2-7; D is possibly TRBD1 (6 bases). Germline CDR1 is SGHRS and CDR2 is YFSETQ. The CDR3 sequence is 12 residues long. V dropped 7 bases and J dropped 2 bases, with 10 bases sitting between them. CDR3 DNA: TGCGCCAGCGCAGGGGCCCCCTACGAGCAGTACTTC. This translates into CASAGAPYEQYF.

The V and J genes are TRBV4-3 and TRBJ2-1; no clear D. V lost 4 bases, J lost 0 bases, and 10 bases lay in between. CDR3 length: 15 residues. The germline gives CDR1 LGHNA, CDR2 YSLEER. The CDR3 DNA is TGCGCCAGCAGCCGTGAGGTTGGCTCCTACAATGAGCAGTTCTTC. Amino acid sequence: CASSREVGSYNEQFF.

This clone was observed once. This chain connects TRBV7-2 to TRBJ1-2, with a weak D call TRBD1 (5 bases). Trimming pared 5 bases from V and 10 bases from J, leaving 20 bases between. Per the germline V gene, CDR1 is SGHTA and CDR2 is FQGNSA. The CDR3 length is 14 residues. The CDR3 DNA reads TGTGCCAGCAGCGGGGCGGGCAGCTCTTCCGACTACACCTTC. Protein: CASSGAGSSSDYTF.

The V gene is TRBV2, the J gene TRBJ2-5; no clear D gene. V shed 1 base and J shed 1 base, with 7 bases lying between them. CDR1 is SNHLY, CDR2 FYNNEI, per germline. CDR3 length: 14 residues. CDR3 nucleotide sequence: TGTGCCAGCAGTGAAGGGGCTCTCCAAGAGACCCAGTACTTC. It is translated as CASSEGALQETQYF.

CDR3 protein: CASSVATGVSYGYTF. DNA for the CDR3: TGTGCCAGCAGCGTCGCGACAGGGGTCTCCTATGGCTACACCTTC. The rearrangement joins TRBV9 to TRBJ1-2, with 8 bases that match TRBD1. After removal of 2 bases from V and 4 bases from J, the junction contained 7 bases not matched to a gene. There are 15 residues in the CDR3. Germline loops: CDR1 SGDLS, CDR2 YYNGEE.

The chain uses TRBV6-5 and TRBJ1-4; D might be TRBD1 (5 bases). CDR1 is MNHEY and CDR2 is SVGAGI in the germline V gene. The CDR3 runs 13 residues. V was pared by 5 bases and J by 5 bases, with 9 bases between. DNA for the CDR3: TGTGCCAGCAGTCTGCGGGGCAATGAAAAACTGTTTTTT. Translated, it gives CASSLRGNEKLFF.

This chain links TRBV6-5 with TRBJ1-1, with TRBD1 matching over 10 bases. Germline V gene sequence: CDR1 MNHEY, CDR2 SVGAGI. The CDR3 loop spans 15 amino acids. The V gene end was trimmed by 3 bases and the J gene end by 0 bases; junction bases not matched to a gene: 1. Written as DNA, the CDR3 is TGTGCCAGCAGTTATGGGACAGGGGTGAACACTGAAGCTTTCTTT. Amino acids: CASSYGTGVNTEAFF.

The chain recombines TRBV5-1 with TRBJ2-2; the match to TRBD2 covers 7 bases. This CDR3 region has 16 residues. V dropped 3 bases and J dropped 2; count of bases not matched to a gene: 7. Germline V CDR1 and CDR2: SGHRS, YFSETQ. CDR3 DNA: TGCGCCAGCAGCTCCCGGGCGGGGGTCAACACCGGGGAGCTGTTTTTT. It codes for CASSSRAGVNTGELFF. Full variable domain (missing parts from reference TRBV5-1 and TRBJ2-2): KAGVTQTPRYLIKTRGQQVTLSCSPISGHRSVSWYQQTPGQGLQFLFEYFSETQRNKGNFPGRFSGRQFSNSRSEMNVSTLELGDSALYLCASSSRAGVNTGELFFGEGSRLTVL.

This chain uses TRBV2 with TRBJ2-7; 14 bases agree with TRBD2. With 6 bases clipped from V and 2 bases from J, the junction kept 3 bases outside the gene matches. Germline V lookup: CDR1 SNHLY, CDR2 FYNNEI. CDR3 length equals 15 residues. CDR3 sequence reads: CASRTSGGVAYEQYF. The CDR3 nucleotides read TGTGCCAGCAGGACTAGCGGGGGGGTTGCCTACGAGCAGTACTTC. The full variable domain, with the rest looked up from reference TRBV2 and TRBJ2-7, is EPEVTQTPSHQVTQMGQEVILRCVPISNHLYFYWYRQILGQKVEFLVSFYNNEISEKSEIFDDQFSVERPDGSNFTLKIRSTKLEDSAMYFCASRTSGGVAYEQYFGPGTRLTVT.

CDR3 DNA sequence: TGTGCCAGCAGTGATGATGGGAGGTACGAGCAGTACTTC. Protein: CASSDDGRYEQYF. The chain employs TRBV6-1 and TRBJ2-7, with D possibly being TRBD2 (6 bases). Germline V gene lookup returns CDR1 MNHNS and CDR2 SASEGT. The CDR3 contains 13 residues. The V end was cut by 3 bases, the J end by 4 bases, with 10 bases between.

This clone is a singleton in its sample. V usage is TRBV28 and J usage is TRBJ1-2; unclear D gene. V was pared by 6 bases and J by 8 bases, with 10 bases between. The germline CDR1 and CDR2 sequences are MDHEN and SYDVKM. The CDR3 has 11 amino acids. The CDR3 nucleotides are TGTGCCAGCAGCGGCGACCTAGGCTACACCTTC. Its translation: CASSGDLGYTF.